Here is one T cell receptor beta chain with its context. Profiled with immunoSEQ multiplex PCR; TCRdb holds only in-frame clones, not every one. The sample has approximately 82,000 clones, approximately 94% seen once; the top ten hold about 0.24%. This sample was taken from a study of technical replicates of blood from several donors. This CDR3 has 15 amino acids. V was trimmed by 3 bases and J by 1 base, leaving 12 bases between them. Germline V lookup: CDR1 SGHRS, CDR2 YFSETQ. This rearrangement joins TRBV5-1 to TRBJ2-3, with D possibly matching TRBD2 (6 bases). This clonotype originated in a human donor in good health. Sequencing used T cells isolated from PBMCs. CDR3 loop: CASSSREWGTDTQYF. CDR3 nucleotides: TGCGCCAGCAGCTCTCGGGAGTGGGGCACAGATACGCAGTATTTT. Full variable domain (missing parts from reference TRBV5-1 and TRBJ2-3): KAGVTQTPRYLIKTRGQQVTLSCSPISGHRSVSWYQQTPGQGLQFLFEYFSETQRNKGNFPGRFSGRQFSNSRSEMNVSTLELGDSALYLCASSSREWGTDTQYFGPGTRLTVL.